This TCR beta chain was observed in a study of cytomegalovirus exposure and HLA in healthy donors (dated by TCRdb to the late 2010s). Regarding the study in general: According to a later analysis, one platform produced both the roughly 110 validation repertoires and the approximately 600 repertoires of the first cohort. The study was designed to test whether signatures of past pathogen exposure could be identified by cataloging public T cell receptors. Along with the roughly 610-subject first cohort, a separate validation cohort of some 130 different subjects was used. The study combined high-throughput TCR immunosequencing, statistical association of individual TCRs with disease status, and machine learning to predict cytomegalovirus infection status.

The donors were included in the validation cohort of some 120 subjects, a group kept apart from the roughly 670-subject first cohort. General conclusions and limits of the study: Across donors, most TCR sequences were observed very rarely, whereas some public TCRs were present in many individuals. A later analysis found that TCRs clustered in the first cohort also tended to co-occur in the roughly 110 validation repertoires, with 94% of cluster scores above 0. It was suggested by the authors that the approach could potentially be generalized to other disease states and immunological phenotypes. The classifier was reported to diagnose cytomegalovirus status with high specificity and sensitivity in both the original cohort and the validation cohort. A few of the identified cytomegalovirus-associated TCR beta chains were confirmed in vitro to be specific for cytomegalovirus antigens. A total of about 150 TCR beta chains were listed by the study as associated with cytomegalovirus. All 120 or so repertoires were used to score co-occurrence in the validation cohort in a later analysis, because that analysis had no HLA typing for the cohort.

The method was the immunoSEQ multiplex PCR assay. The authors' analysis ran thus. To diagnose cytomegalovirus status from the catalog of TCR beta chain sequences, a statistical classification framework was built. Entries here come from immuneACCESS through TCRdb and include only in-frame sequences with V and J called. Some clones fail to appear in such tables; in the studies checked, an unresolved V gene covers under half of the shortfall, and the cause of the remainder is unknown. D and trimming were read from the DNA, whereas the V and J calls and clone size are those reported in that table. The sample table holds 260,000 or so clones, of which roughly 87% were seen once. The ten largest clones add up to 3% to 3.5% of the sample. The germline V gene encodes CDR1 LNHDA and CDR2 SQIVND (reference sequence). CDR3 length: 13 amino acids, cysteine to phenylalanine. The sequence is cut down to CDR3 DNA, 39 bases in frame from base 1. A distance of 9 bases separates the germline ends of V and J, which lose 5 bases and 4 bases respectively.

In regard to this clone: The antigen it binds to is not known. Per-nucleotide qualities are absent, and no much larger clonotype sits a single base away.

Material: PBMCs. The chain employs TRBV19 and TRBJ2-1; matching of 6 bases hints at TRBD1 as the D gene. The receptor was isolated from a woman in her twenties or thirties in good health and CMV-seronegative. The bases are TGTGCCAGTAGTCCTGACAGGTACAATGAGCAGTTCTTC. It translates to CASSPDRYNEQFF.